This T cell receptor (beta chain) was sequenced in a study of lymphopenia after photon versus proton radiotherapy. TCRdb keeps only in-frame clones here, not all; method: immunoSEQ multiplex PCR. The sample has 37,000 or so clones, more than 75% seen once. This clone was detected a few times. Antigen: not known. Study-wide findings and caveats: Oligoclonal CD8+ Temra expansion after nadir drove photon patients' diversity drop. A bigger post-nadir fall in TCR diversity correlated inversely with survival time in deceased patients. Photon-treated patients lost naive T cells and TCR diversity; proton-treated stayed stable.

The CDR3 sequence is 11 residues long. Per germline, CDR1 GTSNPN and CDR2 SVGIG (reference sequence). Trimming cost V 2 bases and J 7 bases, with 8 bases left between them. This chain uses TRBV30 with TRBJ1-1, with TRBD1 as a possible D gene (5 bases). This TCR came from a man between 50 and 59 years old with gastric cancer. Source: peripheral blood, taken from a patient treated with photon-based radiotherapy. The CDR3 sequence is CAWSRQYEAFF. The CDR3 DNA follows: TGTGCCTGGAGTCGACAGTATGAAGCTTTCTTT.